This TCR beta chain comes out of a study of control samples from healthy donors and cancer patients. V lost 9 bases and J 3 bases, leaving 12 bases between the germline ends. The CDR3 is 12 amino acids. Germline V CDR1 and CDR2: MNHEY, SVGAGI. TCRdb's table, derived via immunoSEQ multiplex PCR, lists solely in-frame clones and lacks some. The table records around 200,000 clones, 85% to 95% of them present only once. The chain is built from TRBV6-5 and TRBJ2-7; D is possibly TRBD1 (6 bases). This TCR was sampled from a man aged 18 to 35 in good health. Sequencing was done on a sample of blood. The CDR3 is CASPGQNYEQYF. For the CDR3, the DNA is TGTGCCAGTCCAGGACAGAACTACGAGCAGTACTTC.